This T cell receptor (beta chain) derives from a study of T cell responses to AZD1222 COVID-19 vaccine. Study observations and caveats: Within unmutated variant regions lay the reported targets of nearly half of spike-specific TCRs.

This table comes from immunoSEQ multiplex PCR, and its TCRdb copy is limited to in-frame clones, with some not included. Of some 100,000 clones in the sample, roughly 91% are singletons; the top ten hold around 7.1%. The CDR3 covers 12 residues. Trimming cost V 0 bases and J 2 bases, with 2 bases left between them. Germline V lookup: CDR1 SGHKS, CDR2 YYEKEE (reference sequence). Concerning this clone itself: Its target is unknown.

The chain combines TRBV5-5 with TRBJ1-1; D uncertain. This clonotype originated in an adult who received the AZD1222 COVID-19 vaccine. The sequenced sample was peripheral blood, obtained 28 days after the second AZD1222 dose. CDR3 sequence: CASSLANTEAFF. CDR3 sequence (DNA): TGTGCCAGCAGCTTGGCTAACACTGAAGCTTTCTTT.